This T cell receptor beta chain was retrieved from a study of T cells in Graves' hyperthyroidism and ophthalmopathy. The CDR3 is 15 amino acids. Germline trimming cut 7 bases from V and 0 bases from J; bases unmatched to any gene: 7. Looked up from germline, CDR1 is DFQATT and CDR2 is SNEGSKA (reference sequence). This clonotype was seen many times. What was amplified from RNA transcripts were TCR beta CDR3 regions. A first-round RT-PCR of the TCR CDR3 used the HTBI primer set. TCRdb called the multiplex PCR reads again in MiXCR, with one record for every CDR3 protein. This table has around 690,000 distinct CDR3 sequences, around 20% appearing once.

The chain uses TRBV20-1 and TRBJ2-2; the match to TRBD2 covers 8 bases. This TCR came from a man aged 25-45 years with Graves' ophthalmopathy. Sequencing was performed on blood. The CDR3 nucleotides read TGCAGTGTTCCTAGCGGGCCCTCGAACACCGGGGAGCTGTTTTTT. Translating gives CSVPSGPSNTGELFF.